These T cell receptor beta chains were read from a single sample in a study of T-cell reconstitution after alpha-beta-depleted transplantation in children. MiXCR, run by TCRdb on the PCR reads, gives a single entry per CDR3 protein. This table has approximately 420,000 distinct CDR3 sequences, approximately 10% appearing once. This specimen consisted of PBMCs from the stem cell graft donor, obtained from the stem cell graft. These receptors all stem from a human donor who donated a stem cell graft to a child with acute myeloid leukemia. Both conserved end residues are trimmed from each CDR3. D genes are given only for firm matches. A row's size may be missing; if present it is once, few, many or a size class.

SARSSGIEQY	TRBD2	TRBV20-1	many
ASSRDRGQGGQPQH	TRBD1	TRBV12-3/TRBV12-4	few
ASSPQELSGNTIY	.	TRBV18	.
ASRPGTPNTGELF	.	TRBV12-3/TRBV12-4	.
ASSVTGGGQETQY	TRBD1	TRBV6-1	.
ASSVTGVEAF	TRBD1	TRBV5-6	many
ASSQGGRRQF	TRBD2	TRBV3-1	.
ASSQGDSQREKLF	TRBD1	TRBV4-1	few
ASSQGDWTEAF	.	TRBV4-1	few
ASGPLGNQPQH	.	TRBV12-3/TRBV12-4	many
ASSEPGTSGGPQY	TRBD2	TRBV6-1	few
ASSVGGTTASGELF	TRBD2	TRBV9	.
ASSQDWGLADTGELF	TRBD2	TRBV3-1	.
ASSQEGLAGGDTQY	TRBD2	TRBV4-1	.
SARAGGNTEAF	.	TRBV29-1	.
ASRSTGGVQDGYT	TRBD1	TRBV5-1	many
ASSRTKGEKLF	.	TRBV19	many
ASEGQGVSGELF	TRBD1	TRBV12-3/TRBV12-4	few
ASSLGLAGPYQETQY	TRBD2	TRBV6-6	.
ASTQGSGRAGTQY	TRBD2	TRBV3-1	.
SVEGAGGHTGYEQY	.	TRBV29-1	few
ASSLIVGDSEQF	TRBD1	TRBV27	.
ASSSQPTEAF	.	TRBV12-3/TRBV12-4	few